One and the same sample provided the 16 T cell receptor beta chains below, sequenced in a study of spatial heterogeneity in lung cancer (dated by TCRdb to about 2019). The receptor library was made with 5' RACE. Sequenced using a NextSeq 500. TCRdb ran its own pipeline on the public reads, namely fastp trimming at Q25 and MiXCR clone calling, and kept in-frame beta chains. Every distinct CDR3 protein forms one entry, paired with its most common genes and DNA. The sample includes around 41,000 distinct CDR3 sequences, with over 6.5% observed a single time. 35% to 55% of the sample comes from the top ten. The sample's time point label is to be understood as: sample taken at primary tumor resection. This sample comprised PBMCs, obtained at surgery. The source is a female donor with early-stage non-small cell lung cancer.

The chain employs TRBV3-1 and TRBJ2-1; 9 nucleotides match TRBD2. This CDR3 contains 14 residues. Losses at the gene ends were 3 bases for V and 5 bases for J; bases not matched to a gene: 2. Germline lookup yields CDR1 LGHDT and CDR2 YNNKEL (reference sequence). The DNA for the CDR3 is TGTGCCAGCAGCCAGCTAGCGGGGCACAATGAGCAGTTCTTC. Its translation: CASSQLAGHNEQFF.

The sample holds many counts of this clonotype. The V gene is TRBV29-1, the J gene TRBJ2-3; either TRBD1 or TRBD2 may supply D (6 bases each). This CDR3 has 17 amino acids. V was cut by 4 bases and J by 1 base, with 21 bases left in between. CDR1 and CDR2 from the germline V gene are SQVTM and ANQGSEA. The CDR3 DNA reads TGCAGCGTTGTGTGGGGGGCCATCCTAGCTCGCACAGATACGCAGTATTTT. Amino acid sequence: CSVVWGAILARTDTQYF.

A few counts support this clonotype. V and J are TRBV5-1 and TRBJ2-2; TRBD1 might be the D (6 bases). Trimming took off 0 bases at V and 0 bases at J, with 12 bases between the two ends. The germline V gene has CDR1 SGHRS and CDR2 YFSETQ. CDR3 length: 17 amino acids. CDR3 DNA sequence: TGCGCCAGCAGCTTGGACCCTGACAGGACGAACACCGGGGAGCTGTTTTTT. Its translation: CASSLDPDRTNTGELFF.

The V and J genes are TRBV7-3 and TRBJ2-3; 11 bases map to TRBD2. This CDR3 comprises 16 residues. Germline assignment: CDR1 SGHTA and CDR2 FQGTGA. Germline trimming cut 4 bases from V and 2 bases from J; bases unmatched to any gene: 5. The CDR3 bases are TGTGCCAGCAGCTCTGTAGCGGGGGGGCCCACAGATACGCAGTATTTT. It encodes CASSSVAGGPTDTQYF.

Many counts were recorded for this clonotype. CDR3 DNA: TGTGCCAGCAACCAAGAGGACAGGGGTGGACGAGGGTATTTT. Its protein is CASNQEDRGGRGYF. V usage is TRBV6-6 and J usage is TRBJ2-3; 9 bases agree with TRBD1. CDR3 length: 14 amino acids. Germline V gene data show CDR1 as MNHNY and CDR2 as SVGAGI (reference sequence). With V trimmed by 7 bases and J by 14 bases, 16 bases remained unmatched.

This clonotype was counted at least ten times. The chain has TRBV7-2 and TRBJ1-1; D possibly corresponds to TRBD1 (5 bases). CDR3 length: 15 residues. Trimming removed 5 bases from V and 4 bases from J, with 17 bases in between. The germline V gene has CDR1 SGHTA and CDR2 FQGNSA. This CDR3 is CASSAHAGSGTEAFF. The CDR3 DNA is TGTGCCAGCAGCGCACACGCAGGGTCAGGCACTGAAGCTTTCTTT.

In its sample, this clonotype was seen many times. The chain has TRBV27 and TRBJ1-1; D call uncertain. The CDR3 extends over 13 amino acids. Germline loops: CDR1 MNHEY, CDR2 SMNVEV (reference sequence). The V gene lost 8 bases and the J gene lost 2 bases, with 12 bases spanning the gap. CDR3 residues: CASGRQVNTEAFF. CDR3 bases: TGTGCCAGCGGCCGCCAGGTTAACACTGAAGCTTTCTTT.

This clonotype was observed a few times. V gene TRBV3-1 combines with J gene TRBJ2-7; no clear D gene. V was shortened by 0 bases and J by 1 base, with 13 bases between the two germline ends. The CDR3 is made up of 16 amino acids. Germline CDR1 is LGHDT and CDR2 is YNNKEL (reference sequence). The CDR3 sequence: CASSQDLWQVSYEQYF. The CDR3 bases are TGTGCCAGCAGCCAAGATCTTTGGCAGGTGTCCTACGAGCAGTACTTC.

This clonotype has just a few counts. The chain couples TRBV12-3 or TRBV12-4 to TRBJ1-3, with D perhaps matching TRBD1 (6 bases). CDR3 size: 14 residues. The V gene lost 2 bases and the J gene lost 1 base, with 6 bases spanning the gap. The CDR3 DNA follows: TGTGCCAGCAGTTTAAGGGGGTCTGGAAACACCATATATTTT. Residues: CASSLRGSGNTIYF.

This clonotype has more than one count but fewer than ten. CDR3 amino acids: CASSLETGSQPQHF. CDR3 nucleotide sequence: TGCGCCAGCAGCCTCGAGACAGGGTCTCAGCCCCAGCATTTT. This chain links TRBV5-1 with TRBJ1-5; 7 bases are a match to TRBD1. Germline V gene data show CDR1 as SGHRS and CDR2 as YFSETQ. V dropped 4 bases and J dropped 6; count of bases not matched to a gene: 7. The CDR3 length is 14 residues.

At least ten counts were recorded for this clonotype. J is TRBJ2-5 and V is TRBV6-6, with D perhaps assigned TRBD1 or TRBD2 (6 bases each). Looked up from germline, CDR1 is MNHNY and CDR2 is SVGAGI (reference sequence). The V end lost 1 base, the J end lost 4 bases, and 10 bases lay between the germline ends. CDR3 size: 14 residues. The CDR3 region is CASSYLTGAETQYF. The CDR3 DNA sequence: TGTGCCAGCAGTTACTTAACGGGGGCAGAGACCCAGTACTTC.

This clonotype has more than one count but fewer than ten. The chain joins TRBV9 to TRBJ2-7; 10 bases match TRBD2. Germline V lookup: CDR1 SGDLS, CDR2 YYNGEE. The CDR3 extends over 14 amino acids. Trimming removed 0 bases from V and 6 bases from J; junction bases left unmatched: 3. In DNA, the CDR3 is TGTGCCAGCAGCGTAGGGACTAGCGGAGCCGAGCAGTACTTC. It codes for CASSVGTSGAEQYF.

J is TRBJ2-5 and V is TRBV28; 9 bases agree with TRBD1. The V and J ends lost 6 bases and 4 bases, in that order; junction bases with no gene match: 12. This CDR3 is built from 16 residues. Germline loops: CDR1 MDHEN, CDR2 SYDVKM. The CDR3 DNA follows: TGTGCCAGCAGAGCCTTACAGGGACAGGGCCGAGAGACCCAGTACTTC. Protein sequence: CASRALQGQGRETQYF.

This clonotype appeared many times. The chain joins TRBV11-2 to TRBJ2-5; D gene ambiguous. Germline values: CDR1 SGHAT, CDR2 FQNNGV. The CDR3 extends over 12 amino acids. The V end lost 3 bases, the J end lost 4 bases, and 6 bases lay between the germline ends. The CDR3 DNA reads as TGTGCCAGCAGCTTGGTTTTAGAGACCCAGTACTTC. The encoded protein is CASSLVLETQYF.

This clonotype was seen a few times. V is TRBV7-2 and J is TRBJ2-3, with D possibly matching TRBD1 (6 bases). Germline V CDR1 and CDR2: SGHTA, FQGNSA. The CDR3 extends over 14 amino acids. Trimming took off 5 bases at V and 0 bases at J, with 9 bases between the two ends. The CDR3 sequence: CASSAQGSTDTQYF. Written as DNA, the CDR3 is TGTGCCAGCAGCGCCCAGGGGAGCACAGATACGCAGTATTTT.

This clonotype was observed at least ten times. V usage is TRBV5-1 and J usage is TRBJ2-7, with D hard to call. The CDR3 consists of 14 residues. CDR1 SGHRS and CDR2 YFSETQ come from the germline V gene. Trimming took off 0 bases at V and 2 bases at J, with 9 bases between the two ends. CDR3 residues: CASSLDLRTYEQYF. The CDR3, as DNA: TGCGCCAGCAGCTTGGACTTGCGAACCTACGAGCAGTACTTC.